These 17 T cell receptor beta chains were sequenced from one sample in a study of T cell responses to AZD1222 COVID-19 vaccine. The table came from immunoSEQ multiplex PCR; TCRdb's copy has only in-frame clones and leaves some out. The repertoire holds some 100,000 clones, with about 90% as singletons. The sequences come from peripheral blood, collected on day 0 of AZD1222 vaccination. The receptors here all came from an adult in good health.

The chain couples TRBV5-6 to TRBJ1-2; possible D gene TRBD1, 6 bases. The CDR3 spans 17 residues. Trimming took 3 bases from V and 1 from J, leaving 19 bases between them. Germline CDR1 reads SGHDT; CDR2 reads YYEEEE. The CDR3 nucleotides read TGTGCCAGCAGCTCCGGCCCCCGACAGGCTCTTAACTATGGCTACACCTTC. Translated, it gives CASSSGPRQALNYGYTF.

This clone was counted between two and nine times. The chain uses TRBV5-6 and TRBJ2-6; D call uncertain. V was clipped by 4 bases and J by 3 bases, with 14 bases between them. This CDR3 comprises 16 residues. Germline CDR1 reads SGHDT; CDR2 reads YYEEEE. The DNA of the CDR3 is TGTGCCAGCAGCCTTGATATCGGCAATGGGGCCAACGTCCTGACTTTC. Amino acids: CASSLDIGNGANVLTF.

The genes are TRBV19 and TRBJ2-3; no firm D call. CDR3 size: 15 residues. Trimming removed 0 bases from V and 0 bases from J, with 7 bases in between. Germline assignment: CDR1 LNHDA and CDR2 SQIVND (reference sequence). Here the CDR3 DNA reads TGTGCCAGTAGTATAGATCGGGCTAGCACAGATACGCAGTATTTT. Its protein is CASSIDRASTDTQYF.

Worth noting for this clone: The junction differs from germline at one of its ends, possibly a read error. This chain links TRBV19 with TRBJ2-1; 9 bases are a match to TRBD1. CDR1 LNHDA and CDR2 SQIVND come from the germline V gene (reference sequence). This CDR3 is built from 13 residues. CDR3 DNA: TGTGCCAGTAGTCAGGACAGGGGAGGCTTTAGGGTCTTC. This sequence encodes CASSQDRGGFRVF. Supplemented by reference TRBV19 and TRBJ2-1, the full variable domain reads DGGITQSPKYLFRKEGQNVTLSCEQNLNHDAMYWYRQDPGQGLRLIYYSQIVNDFQKGDIAEGYSVSREKKESFPLTVTSAQKNPTAFYLCASSQDRGGFRVFGPGTRLTVL.

This chain links TRBV25-1 with TRBJ1-4; D remains ambiguous. Trimming stripped 6 bases from V and 5 bases from J, with 4 bases between. CDR1 is MGHDK, CDR2 SYGVNS, per germline. The CDR3 runs to 11 residues. The CDR3 nucleotides are TGTGCCAGCAGCAGGAATGAAAAACTGTTTTTT. It specifies CASSRNEKLFF.

The rearrangement uses TRBV11-2 and TRBJ2-1, with D perhaps TRBD2 (6 bases). CDR1 SGHAT and CDR2 FQNNGV come from the germline V gene. V was shortened by 8 bases and J by 6 bases, with 17 bases between the two germline ends. This CDR3 is 14 amino acids long. In DNA form, the CDR3 reads TGTGCCAGCCAACTATTACGGGGGTCCAATGAGCAGTTCTTC. Amino acid sequence: CASQLLRGSNEQFF. Complete variable domain (other parts from reference TRBV11-2 and TRBJ2-1): EAGVAQSPRYKIIEKRQSVAFWCNPISGHATLYWYQQILGQGPKLLIQFQNNGVVDDSQLPKDRFSAERLKGVDSTLKIQPAKLEDSAVYLCASQLLRGSNEQFFGPGTRLTVL.

This clone was counted at least ten times. The chain is built from TRBV7-9 and TRBJ2-1, with TRBD1 matching 10 bases. V was pared by 5 bases and J by 3 bases, with 4 bases of the junction left unmatched. The CDR3 has 15 amino acids. CDR1 and CDR2 (germline): SEHNR, FQNEAQ (reference sequence). CDR3 in amino acids: CASSPGTGDYNEQFF. The CDR3 bases are TGTGCCAGCAGCCCCGGGACAGGGGACTACAATGAGCAGTTCTTC.

This rearrangement joins TRBV7-6 to TRBJ2-3, with TRBD2 matching over 12 bases. The CDR3 is made up of 15 amino acids. Germline-derived CDR1 and CDR2 are SGHVS and FNYEAQ. The ends lost 7 bases at V and 2 bases at J; junction bases unmatched: 4. The CDR3 is CASTRLAGATDTQYF. Here the CDR3 DNA reads TGTGCCAGCACCCGACTAGCGGGGGCCACAGATACGCAGTATTTT. The entire variable domain, with the rest obtained from reference TRBV7-6 and TRBJ2-3, is as follows: GAGVSQSPRYKVTKRGQDVALRCDPISGHVSLYWYRQALGQGPEFLTYFNYEAQQDKSGLPNDRFSAERPEGSISTLTIQRTEQRDSAMYRCASTRLAGATDTQYFGPGTRLTVL.

The chain employs TRBV6-5 and TRBJ1-5; D gene uncertain. V lost 6 bases, J lost 4 bases, and 16 bases lay in between. Germline-derived CDR1 and CDR2 are MNHEY and SVGAGI. This CDR3 is 15 amino acids long. The CDR3 sequence: CASSRLSPPNQPQHF. The DNA of the CDR3 is TGTGCCAGCAGCCGCCTTAGCCCCCCGAATCAGCCCCAGCATTTT.

V and J are TRBV5-1 and TRBJ1-3, with 8 bases lining up with TRBD1. The V segment lost 5 bases and the J segment 0 bases; nucleotides outside the gene matches: 4. From germline, CDR1 is SGHRS and CDR2 YFSETQ. The CDR3 totals 15 residues. As DNA, the CDR3 is TGCGCCAGCAGGTCAGGGGGCTCCTCTGGAAACACCATATATTTT. It is translated as CASRSGGSSGNTIYF.

The chain links TRBV5-1 to TRBJ1-2, with unresolved D. CDR1 is SGHRS and CDR2 is YFSETQ in the germline V gene. The CDR3 sequence is 12 residues long. Between the trimmed V and J ends, which lost 2 bases and 8 bases, there was a span of 10 bases. CDR3 amino acids: CASSFATEGYTF. CDR3 DNA: TGCGCCAGCAGCTTCGCTACAGAAGGCTACACCTTC. The complete variable domain, with remaining parts taken from reference TRBV5-1 and TRBJ1-2, reads KAGVTQTPRYLIKTRGQQVTLSCSPISGHRSVSWYQQTPGQGLQFLFEYFSETQRNKGNFPGRFSGRQFSNSRSEMNVSTLELGDSALYLCASSFATEGYTFGSGTRLTVV.

This sequence joins TRBV7-3 and TRBJ1-6, with TRBD1 matching over 10 bases. Germline V gives CDR1 SGHTA, CDR2 FQGTGA. V lost 2 bases and J lost 9; bases outside the gene matches: 7. The CDR3 loop spans 16 amino acids. This CDR3 reads CASSLAQGQGISPLHF. DNA of the CDR3: TGTGCCAGCAGCTTAGCTCAGGGACAGGGGATTTCACCCCTCCACTTT.

The rearrangement links TRBV4-1 to TRBJ2-2; a possible D gene is TRBD1 (6 bases). Trimming removed 2 bases at V and 4 bases at J, with 11 bases between. CDR1 is MGHRA and CDR2 is YSYEKL in the germline V gene. The CDR3 sequence is 15 residues long. The CDR3 reads CASSQTRGPTGELFF. In DNA form, the CDR3 reads TGCGCCAGCAGCCAAACCAGGGGCCCCACCGGGGAGCTGTTTTTT.

The chain has TRBV5-6 and TRBJ2-7; 9 positions match TRBD2. Germline loops: CDR1 SGHDT, CDR2 YYEEEE. Trimming took 2 bases from V and 5 from J; bases not matched to a gene: 8. There are 15 residues in the CDR3. CDR3 loop: CASSLFAGGPNEQYF. For the CDR3, the DNA is TGTGCCAGCAGCTTATTTGCGGGAGGGCCCAACGAGCAGTACTTC.

This clone was detected a few times. The chain joins TRBV19 to TRBJ1-4; D gene unclear. Germline CDR1 LNHDA, CDR2 SQIVND (reference sequence). There are 12 residues in the CDR3. V was shortened by 3 bases and J by 8 bases, with 7 bases between the two germline ends. The CDR3 nucleotides are TGTGCCAGTAGTATCCCGCGAGAAAAACTGTTTTTT. This translates into CASSIPREKLFF.

J is TRBJ2-3 and V is TRBV30, with D hard to call. The CDR3 totals 13 residues. V lost 0 bases, J lost 12 bases, and 16 bases lay in between. Germline V gives CDR1 GTSNPN, CDR2 SVGIG (reference sequence). Here the CDR3 DNA reads TGTGCCTGGAGTGTATTTGGGCAAAGGACCCAGTATTTT. Protein product: CAWSVFGQRTQYF. Full variable domain (remainder filled in from reference TRBV30 and TRBJ2-3): SQTIHQWPATLVQPVGSPLSLECTVEGTSNPNLYWYRQAAGRGLQLLFYSVGIGQISSEVPQNLSASRPQDRQFILSSKKLLLSDSGFYLCAWSVFGQRTQYFGPGTRLTVL.

This chain joins TRBV6-5 and TRBJ1-6, with 9 bases aligning to TRBD1. CDR1 is MNHEY and CDR2 is SVGAGI in the germline V gene. This CDR3 is built from 14 residues. The ends lost 6 bases at V and 8 bases at J; junction bases unmatched: 5. The CDR3: CASRRDREDSPLHF. CDR3 DNA: TGTGCCAGCAGGAGGGACAGGGAGGATTCACCCCTCCACTTT.